This TCR beta chain was recovered during a study of metastatic and nonmetastatic thyroid tumors. Overall study context: From malignant and benign thyroid patients, repertoires in blood and in tumor or nodule tissue were compared.

V gave up 0 bases and J gave up 14 bases, with 10 bases separating them. Per the germline V gene, CDR1 is WSHSY and CDR2 is SAAADI. The length of the CDR3 is 12 residues. Patients were all untreated before their thyroid surgery. Authors' analysis steps: Built for papillary thyroid cancer, a distant-metastasis classifier drew on CDR3 differences across clinicopathological groups. TCRdb re-called the PCR reads with MiXCR. These V and J calls are TCRdb output, not the study's own analysis. The sample lists fewer than 15,000 clones, under 30% seen once, with 3.6% in the top ten. The sample holds many counts of this clone. Its antigen remains unidentified. The study's findings and limits: Across blood and tumor, TCR beta diversity in malignant thyroid tumors was reportedly significantly higher than in benign nodules.

Sequenced sample: blood. The rearrangement uses TRBV10-2 and TRBJ1-4, with D uncertain. This TCR came from a female donor with papillary thyroid cancer or a benign thyroid nodule (not recorded which). Some clones in this sample may be carry-over from other donors' samples. CDR3 residues: CASSESVLELFF. CDR3 bases: TGCGCCAGCAGTGAGTCTGTGCTTGAGCTGTTTTTT.